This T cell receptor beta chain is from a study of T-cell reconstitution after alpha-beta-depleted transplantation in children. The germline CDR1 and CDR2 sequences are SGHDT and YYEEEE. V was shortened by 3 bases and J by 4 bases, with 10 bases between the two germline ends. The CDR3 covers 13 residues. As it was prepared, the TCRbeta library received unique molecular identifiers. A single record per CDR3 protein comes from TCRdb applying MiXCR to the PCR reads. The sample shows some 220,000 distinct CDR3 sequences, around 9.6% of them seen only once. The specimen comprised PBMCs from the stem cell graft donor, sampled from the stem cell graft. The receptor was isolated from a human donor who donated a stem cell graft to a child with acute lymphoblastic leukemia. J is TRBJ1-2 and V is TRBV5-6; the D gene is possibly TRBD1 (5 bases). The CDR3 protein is CASSSGTAYGYTF. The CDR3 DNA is TGTGCCAGCAGCTCGGGGACGGCCTATGGCTACACCTTC.